These 11 T cell receptor beta chains share one sample of origin, sequenced in a study of human T cells and chemical hapten exposure. One entry per CDR3 protein, called by TCRdb with MiXCR from the RACE reads. This table has under 300,000 distinct CDR3 sequences, about 9% appearing once. As to time point: pre-sensitization, week 0. Treatment of the sample: therapeutic diphenylcyclopropenone sensitization with weekly scalp DPC. The input for sequencing was whole blood, taken in connection with sensitization to the hapten diphenylcyclopropenone (DPC). The receptors stem from a woman in her 40s with alopecia areata. Some clones in this sample may be carry-over from other donors' samples.

This clonotype was found many times. This sequence joins TRBV7-9 and TRBJ1-5; 8 positions match TRBD1. The CDR3 is 12 amino acids. From germline, CDR1 is SEHNR and CDR2 FQNEAQ (reference sequence). The V and J ends lost 4 bases and 11 bases, in that order; junction bases with no gene match: 4. The CDR3 loop reads CASSYTGGAQHF. Here the CDR3 DNA reads TGTGCCAGCAGCTATACAGGGGGGGCCCAGCATTTT.

This clonotype was seen a few times. This chain links TRBV7-8 with TRBJ2-1, with D possibly TRBD2 on 5 matching bases. The V and J ends lost 1 base and 14 bases respectively, with 12 bases between them. CDR3 size: 12 residues. From germline, CDR1 is SGHVS and CDR2 FQNEAQ. CDR3 sequence: CASSLVRGDEFF. CDR3 sequence (DNA): TGTGCCAGCAGCTTAGTACGGGGAGACGAGTTCTTC. The whole variable domain, filled in from reference TRBV7-8 and TRBJ2-1, reads GAGVSQSPRYKVAKRGQDVALRCDPISGHVSLFWYQQALGQGPEFLTYFQNEAQLDKSGLPSDRFFAERPEGSVSTLKIQRTQQEDSAVYLCASSLVRGDEFFGPGTRLTVL.

The CDR3 sequence: CASSPGDQRNTIYF. The CDR3 DNA is TGTGCCAGCTCCCCGGGGGACCAGAGAAACACCATATATTTT. This chain uses TRBV28 with TRBJ1-3; a weak D match, TRBD1 (5 bases). V lost 8 bases and J 5 bases, leaving 16 bases between the germline ends. Germline CDR1 is MDHEN and CDR2 is SYDVKM. CDR3 length equals 14 residues.

The chain recombines TRBV2 with TRBJ1-3, with TRBD1 as a possible D gene (6 bases). The CDR3 runs to 15 residues. Trimming removed 6 bases at V and 4 bases at J, with 16 bases between. CDR1 SNHLY and CDR2 FYNNEI come from the germline V gene. The CDR3 DNA follows: TGTGCCAGCAGCCTTGGACAGCCACGGGGAAACACCATATATTTT. Protein product: CASSLGQPRGNTIYF. Full variable domain (rest looked up from reference TRBV2 and TRBJ1-3): EPEVTQTPSHQVTQMGQEVILRCVPISNHLYFYWYRQILGQKVEFLVSFYNNEISEKSEIFDDQFSVERPDGSNFTLKIRSTKLEDSAMYFCASSLGQPRGNTIYFGEGSWLTVV.

This clonotype has a handful of counts. This chain connects TRBV5-1 to TRBJ2-3; 7 bases are a match to TRBD1. The CDR3 spans 17 residues. Germline V lookup: CDR1 SGHRS, CDR2 YFSETQ. Unmatched junction bases numbered 10, after V lost 0 bases and J lost 3 bases. CDR3 protein: CASSLDPGTVGTDTQYF. CDR3 in DNA: TGCGCCAGCAGCTTGGATCCCGGGACAGTGGGTACAGATACGCAGTATTTT.

The chain joins TRBV28 to TRBJ1-5; D may be TRBD1 (5 bases). The V gene's germline CDR1 is MDHEN and CDR2 SYDVKM. V lost 1 base, J lost 5 bases, and 12 bases lay in between. The CDR3 is 15 residues long. The CDR3 loop reads CASSLYGTDYQPQHF. CDR3 coding DNA: TGTGCCAGCAGTTTATATGGGACGGATTATCAGCCCCAGCATTTT.

Ten or more counts support this clonotype. DNA for the CDR3: TGTGCCAGCAGCGGCAGACTAGCGGGCTACAATGAGCAGTTCTTC. Protein: CASSGRLAGYNEQFF. The genes are TRBV5-5 and TRBJ2-1; 10 nucleotides match TRBD2. The CDR3 has 15 amino acids. Germline V gene data show CDR1 as SGHKS and CDR2 as YYEKEE (reference sequence). V was clipped by 4 bases and J by 3 bases; unmatched bases: 4.

The chain has TRBV5-1 and TRBJ2-1, with D possibly TRBD2 on 5 matching bases. There are 15 residues in the CDR3. The ends were cut back, 4 bases at V and 3 bases at J, with 14 bases in the middle. Germline assignment: CDR1 SGHRS and CDR2 YFSETQ. CDR3 loop: CASSRASGVYNEQFF. The CDR3 DNA reads as TGCGCCAGCAGCAGGGCCAGCGGCGTCTACAATGAGCAGTTCTTC.

V gene TRBV28 combines with J gene TRBJ2-7; 8 bases fit TRBD2. Germline V CDR1 and CDR2: MDHEN, SYDVKM. This CDR3 spans 11 amino acids. With V trimmed by 4 bases and J by 12 bases, 5 bases remained unmatched. In nucleotides, the CDR3 is TGTGCCAGCAGTTCCCCTAGCGGGCCGTACTTC. Its translation is CASSSPSGPYF.

This clonotype has ten or more counts. CDR3 sequence: CASSPRGCLRENTGELFF. The CDR3 bases are TGTGCCAGCAGCCCCCGAGGTTGTTTGCGGGAGAACACCGGGGAGCTGTTTTTT. The rearrangement links TRBV3-2 to TRBJ2-2; the table's TRBD2 call for D was not verified on the DNA. TRBV3-2 is deemed a pseudogene. The CDR3 totals 18 residues.

This clonotype was seen a few times. The chain joins TRBV7-8 to TRBJ2-7; D is uncertain. The CDR3 runs 15 residues. Germline V gives CDR1 SGHVS, CDR2 FQNEAQ. Trimming left V 4 bases short and J 7 bases short, with 20 bases between. This CDR3 is CASSSLSPSAIEQYF. DNA of the CDR3: TGTGCCAGCAGCTCGCTCTCCCCCTCGGCAATTGAGCAGTACTTC.